This TCR beta chain came from a study of blood T cell repertoires in COVID-19. It was during active infection that Seattle patients were enrolled and then longitudinally followed. The repertoire was sequenced with immunoSEQ multiplex PCR; TCRdb's copy has only in-frame clones and lacks some. The top ten clones hold around 2.2% of a sample with 99,000 or so clones, 88% of them seen once. CDR1 and CDR2 from the germline V gene are SGHDN and FVKESK. Trimming left V 2 bases short and J 7 bases short, with 8 bases between. The CDR3 runs to 12 residues. Sequences were obtained from peripheral blood. This chain uses TRBV14 with TRBJ1-2, with D maybe TRBD1 (6 bases). The sequence derives from a man between 45 and 60 years old with COVID-19, enrolled during active disease. The CDR3 spells CASSQQGFGYTF. The CDR3 coding sequence is TGTGCCAGCAGCCAACAGGGGTTTGGCTACACCTTC.